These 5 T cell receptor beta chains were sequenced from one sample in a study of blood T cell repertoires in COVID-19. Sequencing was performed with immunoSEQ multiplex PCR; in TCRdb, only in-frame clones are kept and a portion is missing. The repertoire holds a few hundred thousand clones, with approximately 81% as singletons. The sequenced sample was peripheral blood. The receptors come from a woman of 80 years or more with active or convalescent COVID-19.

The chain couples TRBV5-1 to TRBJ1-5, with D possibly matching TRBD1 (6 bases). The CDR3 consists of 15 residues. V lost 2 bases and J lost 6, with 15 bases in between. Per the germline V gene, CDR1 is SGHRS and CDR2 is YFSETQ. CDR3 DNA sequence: TGCGCCAGCAGCTTAACAGGGACCGGAGGTCAGCCCCAGCATTTT. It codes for CASSLTGTGGQPQHF. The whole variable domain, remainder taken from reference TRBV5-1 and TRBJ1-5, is KAGVTQTPRYLIKTRGQQVTLSCSPISGHRSVSWYQQTPGQGLQFLFEYFSETQRNKGNFPGRFSGRQFSNSRSEMNVSTLELGDSALYLCASSLTGTGGQPQHFGDGTRLSIL.

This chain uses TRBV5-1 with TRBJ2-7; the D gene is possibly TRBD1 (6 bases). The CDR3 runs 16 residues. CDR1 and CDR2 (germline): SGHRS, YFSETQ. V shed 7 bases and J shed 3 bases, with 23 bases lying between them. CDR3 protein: CASGDGGGSRYYEQYF. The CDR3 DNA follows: TGCGCCAGCGGAGATGGTGGGGGCTCCCGCTACTACGAGCAGTACTTC.

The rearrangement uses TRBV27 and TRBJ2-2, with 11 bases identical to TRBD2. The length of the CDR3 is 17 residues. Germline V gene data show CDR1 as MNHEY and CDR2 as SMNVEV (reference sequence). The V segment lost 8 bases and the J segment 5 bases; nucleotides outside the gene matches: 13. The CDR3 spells CASGYVSGGAKTGELFF. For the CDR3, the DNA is TGTGCCAGCGGATATGTTAGCGGGGGGGCCAAAACCGGGGAGCTGTTTTTT.

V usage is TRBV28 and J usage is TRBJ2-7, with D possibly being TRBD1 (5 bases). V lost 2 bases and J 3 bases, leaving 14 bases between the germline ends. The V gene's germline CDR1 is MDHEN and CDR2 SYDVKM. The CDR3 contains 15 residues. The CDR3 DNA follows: TGTGCCAGCAGTTTAATACAGGCCAATTACTACGAGCAGTACTTC. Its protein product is CASSLIQANYYEQYF.

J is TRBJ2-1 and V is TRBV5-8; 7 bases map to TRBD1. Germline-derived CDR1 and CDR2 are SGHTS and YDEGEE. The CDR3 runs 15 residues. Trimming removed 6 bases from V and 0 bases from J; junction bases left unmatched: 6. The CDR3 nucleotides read TGTGCCAGCACCAAGGGACAGAGCTCCTACAATGAGCAGTTCTTC. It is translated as CASTKGQSSYNEQFF.